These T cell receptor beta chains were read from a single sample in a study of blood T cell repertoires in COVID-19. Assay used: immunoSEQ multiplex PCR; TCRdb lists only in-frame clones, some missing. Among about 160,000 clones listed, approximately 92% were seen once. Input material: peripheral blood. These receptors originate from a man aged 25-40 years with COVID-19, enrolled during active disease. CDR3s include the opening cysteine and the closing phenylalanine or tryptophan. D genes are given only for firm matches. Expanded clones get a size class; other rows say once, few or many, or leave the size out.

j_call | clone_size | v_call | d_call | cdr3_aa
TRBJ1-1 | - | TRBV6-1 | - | CASSEVEVNTEAFF
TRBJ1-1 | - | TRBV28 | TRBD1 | CASPPGQGAGSTEAFF
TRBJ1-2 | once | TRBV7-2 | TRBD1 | CASSLQDRGRYGYTF
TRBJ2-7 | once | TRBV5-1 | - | CASSPGSAYYEQYF
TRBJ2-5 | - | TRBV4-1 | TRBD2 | CASSQAPSGRYQETQYF
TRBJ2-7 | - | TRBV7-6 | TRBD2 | CASSLVSGTSGSQFFYEQYF
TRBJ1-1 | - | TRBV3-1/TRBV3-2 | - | CASSQGGNTEAFF
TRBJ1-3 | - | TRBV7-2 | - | CASSSQGSSGNTIYF
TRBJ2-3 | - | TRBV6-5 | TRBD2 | CASFRGLAGPDTQYF
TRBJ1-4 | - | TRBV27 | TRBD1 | CASSDGTGGRKLFF
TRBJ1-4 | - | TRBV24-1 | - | CATSDPGYRETTNEKLFF
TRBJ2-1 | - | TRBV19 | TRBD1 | CANSIIMGQGAGEQFF
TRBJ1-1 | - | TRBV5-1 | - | CASSLGFGDTEAFF
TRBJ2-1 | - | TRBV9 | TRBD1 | CASSPDRVWNEQFF
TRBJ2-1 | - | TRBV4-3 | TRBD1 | CASSQIGTGGYNEQFF
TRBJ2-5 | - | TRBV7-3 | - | CASSLTAGRQETQYF
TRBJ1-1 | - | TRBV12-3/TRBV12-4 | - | CASTLNTEAFF
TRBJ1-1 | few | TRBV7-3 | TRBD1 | CASSPTGGTTTEAFF
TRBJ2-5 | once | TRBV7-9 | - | CASSLIEGGAETQYF
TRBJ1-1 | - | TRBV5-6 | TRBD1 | CASSSEQGGTEAFF
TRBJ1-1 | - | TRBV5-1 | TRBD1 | CASSHRGQDTEAFF
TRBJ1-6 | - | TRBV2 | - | CASSEVPRSPLHF
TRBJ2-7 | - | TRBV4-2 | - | CASSPSAGISLYEQYF
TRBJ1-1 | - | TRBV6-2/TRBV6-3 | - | CASSYSFRGYAFF
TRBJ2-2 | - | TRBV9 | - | CASSVATFTGELFF
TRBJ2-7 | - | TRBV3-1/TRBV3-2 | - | CASSQVAVSYEQYF
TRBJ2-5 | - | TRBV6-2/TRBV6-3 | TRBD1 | CASSYIGTGPETQYF
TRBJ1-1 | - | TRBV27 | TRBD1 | CASRVQGKNTEAFF
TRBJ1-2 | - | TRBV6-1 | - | CASSFQGGYTF
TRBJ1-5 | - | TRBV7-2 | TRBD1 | CASSLTWTGEQPQHF
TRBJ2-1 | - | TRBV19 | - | CASCPQQGYNEQFF
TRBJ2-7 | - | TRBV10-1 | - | CASSEVYEQYF
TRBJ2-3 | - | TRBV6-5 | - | CASSYSGTDYTDTQYF
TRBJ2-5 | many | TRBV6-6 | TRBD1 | CASSGTGGILSETQYF
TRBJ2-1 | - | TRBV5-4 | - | CASSLLAYNEQFF
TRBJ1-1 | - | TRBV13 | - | CASSLEGYSGELNTEAFF
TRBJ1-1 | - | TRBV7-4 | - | CASSPRVGGTEAFF
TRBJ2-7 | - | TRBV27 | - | CASSFLGGIGEQYF
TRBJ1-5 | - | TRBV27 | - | CASADRFSNQPQHF
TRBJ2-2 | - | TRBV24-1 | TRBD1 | CATSDPGQGTGELFF
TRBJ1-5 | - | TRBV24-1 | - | CATSDGRGGNQPQHF
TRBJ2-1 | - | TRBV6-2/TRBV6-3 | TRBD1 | CASSYGTGKNNEQFF
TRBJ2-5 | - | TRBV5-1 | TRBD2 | CASYGGGETQYF
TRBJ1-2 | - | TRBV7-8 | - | CASSERGRANYGYTF
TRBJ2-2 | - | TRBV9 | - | CASSVAAGTGELFF
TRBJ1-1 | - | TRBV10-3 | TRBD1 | CAIRPGQGNTEAFF
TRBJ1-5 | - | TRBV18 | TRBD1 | CASSLGQGTYQPQHF
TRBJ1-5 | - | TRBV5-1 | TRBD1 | CASSATGQLNQPQHF
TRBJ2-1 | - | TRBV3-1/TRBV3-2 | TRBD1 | CASSHTGTGSYNEQFF
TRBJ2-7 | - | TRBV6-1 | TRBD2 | CASSEELAGGFSYEQYF
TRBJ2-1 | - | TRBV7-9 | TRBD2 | CASSLDRTSAYNEQFF
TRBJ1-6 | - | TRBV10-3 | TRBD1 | CAIRETGQENSPLHF
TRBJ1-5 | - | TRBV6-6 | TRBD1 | CASSPHPPGQGIQPQHF